This T cell receptor (beta chain) was identified during a study of CD8 T cells in Susac syndrome. Findings and caveats of the study: The study acknowledged a relatively small number of individuals in its TCR sequencing and HLA analysis.

The V and J ends lost 6 bases and 8 bases respectively, with 19 bases between them. Germline assignment: CDR1 MNHEY and CDR2 SMNVEV (reference sequence). The CDR3 totals 15 residues. Reverse transcription of roughly 0.45 to 1 ug RNA used random hexamers. The CDR3 of TCR beta was amplified by immunoSEQ multiplex PCR across 54 Vbeta and 13 Jbeta. TCRdb ran MiXCR on the immunoSEQ multiplex PCR reads and lists one entry per CDR3 protein. This table has approximately 76,000 distinct CDR3 sequences, about 95% appearing once. As regards this clonotype: The antigen remains undetermined.

Sequencing of TCR beta covered CD8+ and CD4+ T cells obtained from blood. Bulk CD8+ and CD4+ cells came from magnetic negative isolation; CD8+ TEMRA by FACS. This TCR came from a human donor with multiple sclerosis. The specimen sequenced was CD8+ T cells from PBMCs. The gene calls are TRBV27 and TRBJ2-2, with no clear D. CDR3 loop: CASRLSIVSGGELFF. The DNA of the CDR3 is TGTGCCAGCAGACTCTCAATCGTTAGTGGGGGGGAGCTGTTTTTT.